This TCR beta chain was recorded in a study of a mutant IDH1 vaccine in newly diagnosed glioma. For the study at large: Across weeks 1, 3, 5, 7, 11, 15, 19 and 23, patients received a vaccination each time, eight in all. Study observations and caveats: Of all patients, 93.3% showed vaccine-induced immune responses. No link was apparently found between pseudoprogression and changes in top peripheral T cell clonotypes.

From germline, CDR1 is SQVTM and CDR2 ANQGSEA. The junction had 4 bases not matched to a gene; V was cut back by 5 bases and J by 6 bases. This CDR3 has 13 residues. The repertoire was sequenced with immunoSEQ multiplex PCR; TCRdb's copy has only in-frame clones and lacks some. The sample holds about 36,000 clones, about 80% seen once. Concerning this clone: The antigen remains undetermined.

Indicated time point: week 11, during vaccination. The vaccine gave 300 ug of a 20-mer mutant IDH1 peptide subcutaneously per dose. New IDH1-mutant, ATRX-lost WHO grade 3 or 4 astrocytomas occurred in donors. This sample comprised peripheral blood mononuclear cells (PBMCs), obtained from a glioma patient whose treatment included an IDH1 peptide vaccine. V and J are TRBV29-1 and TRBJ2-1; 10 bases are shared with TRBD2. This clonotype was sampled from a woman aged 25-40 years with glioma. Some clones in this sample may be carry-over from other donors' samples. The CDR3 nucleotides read TGCAGCGTTCCAGCGGGAGGGCCCAATGAGCAGTTCTTC. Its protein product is CSVPAGGPNEQFF.